The 10 T cell receptor beta chains reported below all come from one sample, sequenced in a study of blood T cell repertoires in COVID-19. Assay used: immunoSEQ multiplex PCR; TCRdb lists only in-frame clones, some missing. Found here are about 75,000 clones, roughly 90% of them singletons; the top ten hold around 7%. The sequencing sample was made of peripheral blood. Receptors originate from a human donor in a cohort sampled during active COVID-19.

V usage is TRBV7-9 and J usage is TRBJ2-3, with TRBD1 identical over 10 bases. Per the germline V gene, CDR1 is SEHNR and CDR2 is FQNEAQ (reference sequence). The CDR3 is 16 residues long. The junction had 9 bases not matched to a gene; V was cut back by 5 bases and J by 4 bases. The CDR3 nucleotides are TGTGCCAGCAGCAGGGGACAGGGGAGTTTGTCAGATACGCAGTATTTT. Its protein product is CASSRGQGSLSDTQYF.

The chain recombines TRBV7-2 with TRBJ1-2; no clear D gene. Germline loops: CDR1 SGHTA, CDR2 FQGNSA. V dropped 0 bases and J dropped 6 bases, with 11 bases sitting between them. The CDR3 has 14 amino acids. The CDR3 DNA reads TGTGCCAGCAGCTTAGCTACTGAGAATCATGGCTACACCTTC. Residues: CASSLATENHGYTF.

V gene TRBV15 combines with J gene TRBJ2-5, with unresolved D. Germline assignment: CDR1 LNHNV and CDR2 YYDKDF (reference sequence). The CDR3 has 13 amino acids. Between the trimmed V and J ends, which lost 1 base and 5 bases, there was a span of 8 bases. This CDR3 is CATSRASVETQYF. In DNA, the CDR3 is TGTGCCACCAGCAGAGCGAGCGTGGAGACCCAGTACTTC.

The chain joins TRBV27 to TRBJ1-2; 7 bases agree with TRBD1. The germline V gene encodes CDR1 MNHEY and CDR2 SMNVEV (reference sequence). CDR3 size: 14 residues. V lost 5 bases and J lost 5; bases outside the gene matches: 8. The CDR3 is CASSPWDSTYGYTF. CDR3 DNA: TGTGCCAGCAGTCCTTGGGACAGTACGTATGGCTACACCTTC.

The CDR3 sequence: CSVVRDRGLNEQYF. The CDR3 region has the DNA TGCAGCGTTGTTAGGGACAGGGGACTGAACGAGCAGTACTTC. The rearrangement links TRBV29-1 to TRBJ2-7; 10 bases are shared with TRBD1. The V segment lost 4 bases and the J segment 5 bases; nucleotides outside the gene matches: 8. This CDR3 region has 14 residues. CDR1 is SQVTM, CDR2 ANQGSEA, per germline.

This rearrangement joins TRBV24-1 to TRBJ2-3; 9 bases are shared with TRBD1. Trimming took 10 bases from V and 1 from J; bases not matched to a gene: 8. The CDR3 extends over 15 amino acids. Germline V gene data show CDR1 as KGHDR and CDR2 as SFDVKD. The CDR3 is CATSLTGGGTDTQYF. CDR3 bases: TGTGCCACTTCGCTGACAGGGGGGGGCACAGATACGCAGTATTTT.

The J gene is TRBJ2-1, the V gene TRBV5-6; TRBD1 is a possible D gene (7 bases). This CDR3 is 17 amino acids long. V was trimmed by 2 bases and J by 4 bases, leaving 19 bases between them. CDR1 is SGHDT and CDR2 is YYEEEE in the germline V gene. The CDR3 loop is CASSFVTGRRVYNEQFF. The CDR3 bases are TGTGCCAGCAGCTTTGTGACAGGGCGGAGGGTTTACAATGAGCAGTTCTTC.

The chain recombines TRBV10-1 with TRBJ2-1, with unresolved D. The length of the CDR3 is 14 residues. CDR1 is WNHNN and CDR2 is SYGVQD in the germline V gene (reference sequence). V gave up 0 bases and J gave up 9 bases, with 12 bases separating them. As DNA, the CDR3 is TGCGCCAGCAGTGAGTCGGGTCAGGCCCGTGAGCAGTTCTTC. This encodes CASSESGQAREQFF.

V and J are TRBV5-1 and TRBJ1-6; possible D gene TRBD1, 5 bases. V lost 0 bases and J 5 bases, leaving 6 bases between the germline ends. The CDR3 loop spans 14 amino acids. In germline, CDR1 is SGHRS, CDR2 YFSETQ. The chain's CDR3 is CASSLVQDNSPLHF. As DNA, the CDR3 is TGCGCCAGCAGCTTGGTACAGGATAATTCACCCCTCCACTTT.

This CDR3 reads CASRKAGGPDTQYF. DNA of the CDR3: TGTGCCAGTAGAAAAGCGGGGGGGCCAGATACGCAGTATTTT. This sequence joins TRBV19 and TRBJ2-3, with 10 bases fitting TRBD2. Germline loops: CDR1 LNHDA, CDR2 SQIVND (reference sequence). The trim removed 6 bases at V and 4 bases at J, leaving 4 bases unmatched. There are 14 residues in the CDR3.